This is a list of T cell receptor beta chains from one sample in a study of B cell selection in AIRE deficiency. Using immunoSEQ multiplex PCR, the repertoire was profiled, and TCRdb retains in-frame clones only, with some absent. The profile covers roughly 25,000 clones, with roughly 96% appearing a single time and 0.2% to 0.25% taken by the ten largest. Specimen: conventional CD4+ T cells sorted from PBMCs. Source of these receptors: a human donor with AIRE deficiency. Each CDR3 is given with its conserved first and last residue. Each record gives: V gene, D gene, J gene, clone size, CDR3 DNA, CDR3 protein. The D gene is left open where the match is weak. Size is omitted from some rows. Given values are once, few, many or a class for expanded clones.

V: TRBV6-1
D: -
J: TRBJ2-3
size: -
DNA: TGTGCCAGCATGACGGGACCCAGCACAGATACGCAGTATTTT
CDR3: CASMTGPSTDTQYF

V: TRBV7-3
D: -
J: TRBJ2-7
size: once
DNA: TGTGCCAGCAGCGCGCGTAATTCCTACGAGCAGTACTTC
CDR3: CASSARNSYEQYF

V: TRBV7-8
D: -
J: TRBJ1-3
size: -
DNA: TGTGCCAGCAGCTTAGAGCCTGGTAGGGCTGGAAACACCATATATTTT
CDR3: CASSLEPGRAGNTIYF

V: TRBV5-1
D: TRBD1
J: TRBJ2-5
size: -
DNA: TGCGCCAGCAGCTTGGCCGACAGGGGTGGCGAGACCCAGTACTTC
CDR3: CASSLADRGGETQYF

V: TRBV14
D: TRBD2
J: TRBJ2-7
size: once
DNA: TGTGCCAGCAGCCAGGGACTAGCGGGAGCCTACGAGCAGTACTTC
CDR3: CASSQGLAGAYEQYF

V: TRBV6-6
D: -
J: TRBJ1-2
size: -
DNA: TGTGCCAGCAGCCCCTTGGGACGCGACTATGGCTACACCTTC
CDR3: CASSPLGRDYGYTF

V: TRBV19
D: TRBD1
J: TRBJ1-6
size: -
DNA: TGTGCCAGTAGTGTTACAGGGGGTTCACCCCTCCACTTT
CDR3: CASSVTGGSPLHF

V: TRBV19
D: -
J: TRBJ1-1
size: -
DNA: TGTGCCAGTAGTGCGACAGGACCTAAGAACACTGAAGCTTTCTTT
CDR3: CASSATGPKNTEAFF

V: TRBV7-9
D: -
J: TRBJ2-7
size: -
DNA: TGTGCCAGCAGCCTGGGGGACGAGCAGTACTTC
CDR3: CASSLGDEQYF

V: TRBV7-2
D: -
J: TRBJ2-7
size: -
DNA: TGTGCCAGCAGCTTGACAGCTAGCTCCTACGAGCAGTACTTC
CDR3: CASSLTASSYEQYF

V: TRBV7-9
D: -
J: TRBJ2-5
size: -
DNA: TGTGCCAGCAGCTTAGGCAGCCCGAGGGAGACCCAGTACTTC
CDR3: CASSLGSPRETQYF

V: TRBV27
D: TRBD2
J: TRBJ2-5
size: -
DNA: TGTGCCAGCAGTTTATCGGACGGGAGGAAGACCCAGTACTTC
CDR3: CASSLSDGRKTQYF

V: TRBV6-5
D: -
J: TRBJ2-2
size: -
DNA: TGTGCCAGCTCTCTGGGGACCGGGGAGCTGTTTTTT
CDR3: CASSLGTGELFF

V: TRBV5-4
D: TRBD1
J: TRBJ2-3
size: -
DNA: TGTGCCAGCAGCTTGCCGGGACAGGGAATAACTGATACGCAGTATTTT
CDR3: CASSLPGQGITDTQYF

V: TRBV28
D: -
J: TRBJ1-1
size: -
DNA: TGTGCCAGCAGTTTCCCTCCCACAGGGAGACACACTGAAGCTTTCTTT
CDR3: CASSFPPTGRHTEAFF

V: TRBV5-1
D: -
J: TRBJ2-7
size: -
DNA: TGCGCCAGCAGCTTGGAAGGGGCCGCGGTGAGGGAGCAGTACTTC
CDR3: CASSLEGAAVREQYF

V: TRBV19
D: -
J: TRBJ2-2
size: -
DNA: TGTGCCAGTAGTAAAACTAGCTTGGCCGGGGAGCTGTTTTTT
CDR3: CASSKTSLAGELFF

V: TRBV5-7
D: -
J: TRBJ2-5
size: -
DNA: TGTGCCAGCAGAGCCCTTGTTTCTCCGGAGACCCAGTACTTC
CDR3: CASRALVSPETQYF

V: TRBV7-3
D: -
J: TRBJ1-4
size: once
DNA: TGTGCCAGCAGCCGCACTGGGACGGCGAATGAAAAACTGTTTTTT
CDR3: CASSRTGTANEKLFF

V: TRBV11-3
D: TRBD1
J: TRBJ2-2
size: -
DNA: TGTGCCAGCAGCCCAGGACAGGGGGCGGACCACACCGGGGAGCTGTTTTTT
CDR3: CASSPGQGADHTGELFF

V: TRBV7-9
D: -
J: TRBJ2-7
size: -
DNA: TGTGCCAGCAGCCCTAGTTCCTACGAGCAGTACTTC
CDR3: CASSPSSYEQYF

V: TRBV4-3
D: TRBD1
J: TRBJ1-1
size: -
DNA: TGCGCCAGCAGCCAAGTGGGACAGCAGTTCACTGAAGCTTTCTTT
CDR3: CASSQVGQQFTEAFF

V: TRBV5-1
D: TRBD2
J: TRBJ2-3
size: -
DNA: TGCGCCAGCAGCCGTATAGCGGGCAACACAGATACGCAGTATTTT
CDR3: CASSRIAGNTDTQYF

V: TRBV10-3
D: -
J: TRBJ1-5
size: -
DNA: TGTGCCATCAGCCGGACTAGCAATCAGCCCCAGCATTTT
CDR3: CAISRTSNQPQHF

V: TRBV7-9
D: TRBD2
J: TRBJ2-7
size: -
DNA: TGTGCCAGCAGCCTAACGGGAGGGCAGGGGCCCAACGAGCAGTACTTC
CDR3: CASSLTGGQGPNEQYF

V: TRBV5-1
D: -
J: TRBJ1-4
size: -
DNA: TGCGCCAGCAGCCGGACTGGGGCCGTAGGGGAAAAACTGTTTTTT
CDR3: CASSRTGAVGEKLFF

V: TRBV7-2
D: -
J: TRBJ1-1
size: -
DNA: TGTGCCAGCAGCTTATCTGGGGGTCTTTCGGACACTGAAGCTTTCTTT
CDR3: CASSLSGGLSDTEAFF

V: TRBV2
D: -
J: TRBJ2-4
size: -
DNA: TGTGCCAGCACAGGACAGCCATCTATAGCCAAAAACATTCAGTACTTC
CDR3: CASTGQPSIAKNIQYF

V: TRBV5-5
D: -
J: TRBJ2-7
size: -
DNA: TGTGCCAGCAGCTTTATCCGGGACACAACCTACGAGCAGTACTTC
CDR3: CASSFIRDTTYEQYF

V: TRBV7-2
D: TRBD2
J: TRBJ2-2
size: -
DNA: TGTGCCAGCAGCCCCAACCCCGGGAGGGGGGCGAACACCGGGGAGCTGTTTTTT
CDR3: CASSPNPGRGANTGELFF

V: TRBV14
D: TRBD1
J: TRBJ1-2
size: -
DNA: TGTGCCAGCACCCACCCCACCCCACAACAGACAGGGGACTACTATGGCTACACCTTC
CDR3: CASTHPTPQQTGDYYGYTF

V: TRBV7-9
D: TRBD2
J: TRBJ2-3
size: -
DNA: TGTGCCAGCAGCTTTAGGACTAGCGGGAGCCCAGATACGCAGTATTTT
CDR3: CASSFRTSGSPDTQYF

V: TRBV27
D: TRBD1
J: TRBJ1-5
size: -
DNA: TGTGCCAGCAGTTCCGGGACAGGGAATCAGCCCCAGCATTTT
CDR3: CASSSGTGNQPQHF

V: TRBV7-9
D: TRBD2
J: TRBJ2-1
size: -
DNA: TGTGCCAGCAGCCCCTTAGGACTAGCGGGAGGGAATGAGCAGTTCTTC
CDR3: CASSPLGLAGGNEQFF

V: TRBV7-2
D: -
J: TRBJ1-5
size: -
DNA: TGTGCCAGCAGCGGACGGGGGGGGGAGGTCAATCAGCCCCAGCATTTT
CDR3: CASSGRGGEVNQPQHF

V: TRBV5-6
D: -
J: TRBJ2-7
size: -
DNA: TGTGCCAGCAGCTTCGACAGGAACTCCTACGAGCAGTACTTC
CDR3: CASSFDRNSYEQYF